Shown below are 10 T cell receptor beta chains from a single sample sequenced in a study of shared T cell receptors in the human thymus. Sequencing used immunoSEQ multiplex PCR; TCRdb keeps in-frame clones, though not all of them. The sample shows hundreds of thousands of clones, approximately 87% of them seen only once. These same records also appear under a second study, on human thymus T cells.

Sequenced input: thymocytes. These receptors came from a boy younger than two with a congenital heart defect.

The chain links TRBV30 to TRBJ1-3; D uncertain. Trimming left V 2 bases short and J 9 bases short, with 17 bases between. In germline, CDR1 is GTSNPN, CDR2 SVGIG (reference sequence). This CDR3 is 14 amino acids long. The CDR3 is CAWSHRVVGVTIYF. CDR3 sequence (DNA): TGTGCCTGGAGTCACCGGGTCGTGGGAGTCACCATATATTTT.

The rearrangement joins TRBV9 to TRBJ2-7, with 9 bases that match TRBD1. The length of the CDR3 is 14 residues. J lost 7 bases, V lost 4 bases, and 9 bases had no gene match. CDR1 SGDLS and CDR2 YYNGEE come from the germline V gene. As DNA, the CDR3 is TGTGCCAGCAGCCCCCGGACAGGGGTGAGAGAGCAGTACTTC. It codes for CASSPRTGVREQYF.

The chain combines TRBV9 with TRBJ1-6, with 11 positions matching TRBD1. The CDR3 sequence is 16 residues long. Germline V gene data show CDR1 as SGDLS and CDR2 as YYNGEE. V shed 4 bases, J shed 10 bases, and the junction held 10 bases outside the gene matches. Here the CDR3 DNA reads TGTGCCAGCAGCTCCCGGGACAGGGGGGCCGGATCACCCCTCCACTTT. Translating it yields CASSSRDRGAGSPLHF.

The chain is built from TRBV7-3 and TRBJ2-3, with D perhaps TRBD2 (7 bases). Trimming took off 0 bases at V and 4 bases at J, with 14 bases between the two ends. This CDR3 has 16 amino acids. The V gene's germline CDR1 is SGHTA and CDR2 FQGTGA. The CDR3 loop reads CASSLTRGGGADTQYF. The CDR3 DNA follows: TGTGCCAGCAGCTTAACCCGAGGGGGAGGGGCAGATACGCAGTATTTT. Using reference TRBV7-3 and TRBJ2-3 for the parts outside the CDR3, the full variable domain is GAGVSQTPSNKVTEKGKYVELRCDPISGHTALYWYRQSLGQGPEFLIYFQGTGAADDSGLPNDRFFAVRPEGSVSTLKIQRTERGDSAVYLCASSLTRGGGADTQYFGPGTRLTVL.

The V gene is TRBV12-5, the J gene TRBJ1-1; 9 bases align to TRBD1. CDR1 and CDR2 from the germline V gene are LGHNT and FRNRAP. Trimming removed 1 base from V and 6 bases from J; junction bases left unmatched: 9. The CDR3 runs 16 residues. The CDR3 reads CASGLGSGQGFAEAFF. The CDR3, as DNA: TGTGCTAGTGGTTTGGGATCGGGACAGGGTTTCGCTGAAGCTTTCTTT. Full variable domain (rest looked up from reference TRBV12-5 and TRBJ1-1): DARVTQTPRHKVTEMGQEVTMRCQPILGHNTVFWYRQTMMQGLELLAYFRNRAPLDDSGMPKDRFSAEMPDATLATLKIQPSEPRDSAVYFCASGLGSGQGFAEAFFGQGTRLTVV.

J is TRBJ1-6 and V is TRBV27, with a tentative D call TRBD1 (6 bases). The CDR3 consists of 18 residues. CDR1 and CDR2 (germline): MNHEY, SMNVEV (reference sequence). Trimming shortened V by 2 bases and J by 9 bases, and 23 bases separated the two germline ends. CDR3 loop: CASSLIPGHKDGLSPLHF. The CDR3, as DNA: TGTGCCAGCAGTTTAATACCGGGACACAAGGACGGGCTTTCACCCCTCCACTTT.

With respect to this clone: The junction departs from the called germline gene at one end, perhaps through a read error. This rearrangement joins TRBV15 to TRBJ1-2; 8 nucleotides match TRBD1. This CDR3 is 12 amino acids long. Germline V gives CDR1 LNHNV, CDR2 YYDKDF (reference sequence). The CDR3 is CATSRGGQGPNF. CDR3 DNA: TGTGCCACCAGCAGGGGAGGACAGGGACCGAACTTC.

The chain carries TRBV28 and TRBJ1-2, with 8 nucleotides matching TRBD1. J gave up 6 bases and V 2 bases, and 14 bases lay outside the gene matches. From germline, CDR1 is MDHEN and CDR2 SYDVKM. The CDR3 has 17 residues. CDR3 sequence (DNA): TGTGCCAGCAGTTTACCTGACAGGGGCCAGATACCTCATGGCTACACCTTC. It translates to CASSLPDRGQIPHGYTF.

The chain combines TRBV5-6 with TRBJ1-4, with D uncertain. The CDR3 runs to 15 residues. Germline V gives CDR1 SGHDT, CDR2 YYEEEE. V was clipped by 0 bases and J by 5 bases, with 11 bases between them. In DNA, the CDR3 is TGTGCCAGCAGCTTGGCCGAGATGATGAATGAAAAACTGTTTTTT. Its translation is CASSLAEMMNEKLFF.

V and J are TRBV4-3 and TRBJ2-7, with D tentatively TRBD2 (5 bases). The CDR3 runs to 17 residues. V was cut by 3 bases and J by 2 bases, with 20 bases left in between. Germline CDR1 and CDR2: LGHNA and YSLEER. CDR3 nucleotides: TGCGCCAGCAGCCACCGCGGGCCTACGAATACTCCCTACGAGCAGTACTTC. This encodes CASSHRGPTNTPYEQYF.